This TCR beta chain came from a study of blood T cell repertoires in COVID-19. Overall study: Samples of COVID-19 (acute and convalescent) were obtained from the United States, Italy and Spain.

As handled by the study authors: Estimation of nucleated cell counts was performed using reference gene primer amplification. Profiling relied on immunoSEQ multiplex PCR, and the TCRdb table lists in-frame clones only, not all of them. V and J calls and clone size follow that table, whereas D and trimming were derived from the DNA. Of roughly 180,000 clones listed, over 75% were seen once; the top ten hold 9.5% to 12%. Adults between roughly 18 and 95 years of age took part from fewer than 30 US areas. What the recovered Cohort 3 donors had was two negative PCRs, clearance, or symptom resolution. This TCR was recovered from a middle-aged man who had recovered from COVID-19. Sequencing input: PBMCs or T cells enriched from blood (not recorded which).

The CDR3 loop is CASSSVVATNEKLFF. CDR3 sequence (DNA): TGTGCCAGCAGCTCAGTTGTTGCAACTAATGAAAAACTGTTTTTT. The chain links TRBV28 to TRBJ1-4; D remains unclear. The CDR3 loop spans 15 amino acids. From germline, CDR1 is MDHEN and CDR2 SYDVKM. V was cut by 6 bases and J by 0 bases, with 11 bases left in between. Drawing the rest from reference TRBV28 and TRBJ1-4, the complete variable domain is DVKVTQSSRYLVKRTGEKVFLECVQDMDHENMFWYRQDPGLGLRLIYFSYDVKMKEKGDIPEGYSVSREKKERFSLILESASTNQTSMYLCASSSVVATNEKLFFGSGTQLSVL.